This entry lists 30 T cell receptor beta chains sequenced from one sample in a study of blood T cell repertoires in COVID-19. The table came from immunoSEQ multiplex PCR; TCRdb's copy has only in-frame clones and leaves some out. Counted here are roughly 100,000 clones, about 81% occurring once; the ten biggest clones make up 3.5% to 5%. Sequenced: peripheral blood. These receptors originate from a man in his fifties or sixties with acute or convalescent COVID-19.

The V call is TRBV7-9, the J call TRBJ2-7; 7 nucleotides agree with TRBD1. The CDR3 consists of 15 residues. Losses at the gene ends were 5 bases for V and 5 bases for J; bases not matched to a gene: 12. Looked up from germline, CDR1 is SEHNR and CDR2 is FQNEAQ (reference sequence). In nucleotides, the CDR3 is TGTGCCAGCAGCCCTCCGGTGGGCAGGGGGAACGAGCAGTACTTC. It translates to CASSPPVGRGNEQYF.

The V call is TRBV6-2 or TRBV6-3, the J call TRBJ1-2; D is unclear. Trimming took off 5 bases at V and 5 bases at J, with 6 bases between the two ends. This CDR3 comprises 11 residues. The germline CDR1 and CDR2 sequences are MNHEY and SVGEGT. The CDR3 is CASSSLYGYTF. CDR3 DNA sequence: TGTGCCAGCAGTAGCCTGTATGGCTACACCTTC.

The V call is TRBV5-1, the J call TRBJ2-2, with D possibly being TRBD1 (6 bases). This CDR3 is 15 amino acids long. Trimming shortened V by 4 bases and J by 5 bases, and 15 bases separated the two germline ends. The germline V gene encodes CDR1 SGHRS and CDR2 YFSETQ. CDR3: CASSVNRVGTGELFF. In DNA form, the CDR3 reads TGCGCCAGCAGCGTAAACAGGGTTGGGACCGGGGAGCTGTTTTTT.

This chain joins TRBV6-5 and TRBJ2-5, with a possible D match to TRBD1 (6 bases). Germline V gene lookup returns CDR1 MNHEY and CDR2 SVGAGI. This CDR3 has 12 residues. V dropped 10 bases and J dropped 2 bases, with 11 bases sitting between them. The CDR3 reads CATGTIQETQYF. In DNA form, the CDR3 reads TGTGCCACCGGGACAATACAAGAGACCCAGTACTTC.

The V gene is TRBV6-6, the J gene TRBJ2-5; 9 bases match TRBD2. This CDR3 is 15 amino acids long. The germline gives CDR1 MNHNY, CDR2 SVGAGI (reference sequence). The ends lost 2 bases at V and 1 base at J; junction bases unmatched: 2. The DNA for the CDR3 is TGTGCCAGCAGTTACGCGGGAGGGTCCCAAGAGACCCAGTACTTC. It specifies CASSYAGGSQETQYF.

The V call is TRBV12-5, the J call TRBJ2-1; 8 bases line up with TRBD2. Unmatched junction bases numbered 9, after V lost 3 bases and J lost 5 bases. CDR1 is LGHNT and CDR2 is FRNRAP in the germline V gene. The CDR3 runs to 16 residues. CDR3: CASGFFLAGFDNEQFF. The CDR3 nucleotides read TGTGCTAGTGGTTTCTTCCTAGCGGGCTTCGACAATGAGCAGTTCTTC.

The chain carries TRBV24-1 and TRBJ2-2; D gene ambiguous. The CDR3 spans 14 residues. Per the germline V gene, CDR1 is KGHDR and CDR2 is SFDVKD. The V end was cut by 6 bases, the J end by 4 bases, with 11 bases between. The CDR3 sequence: CATSTMRSTGELFF. CDR3 DNA: TGTGCCACCAGTACTATGAGAAGCACCGGGGAGCTGTTTTTT.

The rearrangement uses TRBV27 and TRBJ1-1; a weak D match, TRBD1 (6 bases). The CDR3 has 14 amino acids. Germline V gene lookup returns CDR1 MNHEY and CDR2 SMNVEV (reference sequence). Trimming removed 3 bases from V and 4 bases from J, with 12 bases in between. CDR3 in amino acids: CASSLWGPGTEAFF. Here the CDR3 DNA reads TGTGCCAGCAGTTTGTGGGGGCCGGGCACTGAAGCTTTCTTT.

This clone was found once. The V and J genes are TRBV19 and TRBJ2-1; D unclear. Trimming removed 9 bases at V and 1 base at J, with 16 bases between. CDR1 is LNHDA, CDR2 SQIVND, per germline (reference sequence). The CDR3 spans 15 residues. CDR3 region: CARNISMVSYNEQFF. The CDR3 nucleotides are TGTGCCAGGAACATATCGATGGTGTCCTACAATGAGCAGTTCTTC. The full variable domain, rest sourced from reference TRBV19 and TRBJ2-1, is DGGITQSPKYLFRKEGQNVTLSCEQNLNHDAMYWYRQDPGQGLRLIYYSQIVNDFQKGDIAEGYSVSREKKESFPLTVTSAQKNPTAFYLCARNISMVSYNEQFFGPGTRLTVL.

This clone was counted a few times. V usage is TRBV7-2 and J usage is TRBJ2-3; TRBD2 aligns across 8 bases. V was clipped by 4 bases and J by 3 bases; unmatched bases: 9. The CDR3 loop spans 16 amino acids. In germline, CDR1 is SGHTA, CDR2 FQGNSA. CDR3 sequence reads: CASSSQWAGGTDTQYF. The CDR3 nucleotides are TGTGCCAGCAGCTCCCAGTGGGCGGGAGGAACAGATACGCAGTATTTT.

The chain links TRBV6-5 to TRBJ1-2; D is ambiguous. The CDR3 runs to 12 residues. Trimming removed 5 bases from V and 4 bases from J, with 8 bases in between. Germline values: CDR1 MNHEY, CDR2 SVGAGI. The CDR3: CASSPSPYGYTF. For the CDR3, the DNA is TGTGCCAGCAGTCCGTCTCCCTATGGCTACACCTTC.

The chain couples TRBV7-9 to TRBJ2-5; D not resolved. V was shortened by 0 bases and J by 5 bases, with 10 bases between the two germline ends. CDR1 SEHNR and CDR2 FQNEAQ come from the germline V gene (reference sequence). The CDR3 spans 14 residues. The CDR3 loop reads CASSLAFRSETQYF. Here the CDR3 DNA reads TGTGCCAGCAGCTTAGCCTTCAGGTCGGAGACCCAGTACTTC.

The chain is built from TRBV20-1 and TRBJ1-1; D unresolved. CDR3 length: 14 amino acids. CDR1 is DFQATT and CDR2 is SNEGSKA in the germline V gene (reference sequence). Trimming left V 3 bases short and J 0 bases short, with 11 bases between. Here the CDR3 reads CSASGAAMNTEAFF. The CDR3 DNA is TGCAGTGCTAGTGGAGCGGCGATGAACACTGAAGCTTTCTTT.

This chain links TRBV24-1 with TRBJ2-5; a weak D match, TRBD2 (5 bases). This CDR3 has 15 amino acids. Germline values: CDR1 KGHDR, CDR2 SFDVKD. V lost 1 base and J lost 5, with 13 bases in between. The CDR3 sequence is CATSDFGDGVETQYF. The CDR3 DNA follows: TGTGCCACCAGTGATTTCGGGGATGGCGTTGAGACCCAGTACTTC.

The CDR3 reads CASSGDTFYGYTF. In DNA, the CDR3 is TGTGCCAGCAGCGGAGACACCTTCTATGGCTACACCTTC. The chain combines TRBV9 with TRBJ1-2; no definite D call. With 3 bases removed from V and 4 bases from J, the gap between germline ends came to 10 bases. CDR1 and CDR2 from the germline V gene are SGDLS and YYNGEE. This CDR3 is 13 amino acids long.

J is TRBJ1-2 and V is TRBV6-5; D gene ambiguous. Germline CDR1 reads MNHEY; CDR2 reads SVGAGI. Deletions cut 7 bases from V and 4 bases from J, with 19 bases between. CDR3 length: 15 amino acids. In nucleotides, the CDR3 is TGTGCCAGCACCCCTTGGCGGCGGGGTGTCTATGGCTACACCTTC. Translation gives CASTPWRRGVYGYTF.

This clone is a singleton in its sample. The chain recombines TRBV6-1 with TRBJ1-2; no reliable D call. Germline CDR1 MNHNS, CDR2 SASEGT. V was shortened by 0 bases and J by 8 bases, with 19 bases between the two germline ends. The length of the CDR3 is 16 residues. The CDR3, as DNA: TGTGCCAGCAGTGAAGCCTCCTCCGGGTCGCGAATGGGCTACACCTTC. This encodes CASSEASSGSRMGYTF.

V gene TRBV4-3 combines with J gene TRBJ2-5; D unresolved. Trimming removed 1 base at V and 5 bases at J, with 11 bases between. CDR1 and CDR2 (germline): LGHNA, YSLEER. The CDR3 has 14 amino acids. In DNA, the CDR3 is TGCGCCAGCAGCCAAGGAATCCGGAGTGAGACCCAGTACTTC. It specifies CASSQGIRSETQYF.

This sequence joins TRBV24-1 and TRBJ1-2; the match to TRBD1 covers 9 bases. Germline CDR1 and CDR2: KGHDR and SFDVKD. J gave up 0 bases and V 2 bases, and 15 bases lay outside the gene matches. The CDR3 has 20 amino acids. Written as DNA, the CDR3 is TGTGCCACCAGTGATTCTTACATGCCGTTCAACAGGGGGCCTAACTATGGCTACACCTTC. This gives the protein CATSDSYMPFNRGPNYGYTF.

The chain uses TRBV2 and TRBJ1-2; D gene ambiguous. The ends were cut back, 2 bases at V and 2 bases at J, with 12 bases in the middle. CDR3 size: 15 residues. CDR1 is SNHLY and CDR2 is FYNNEI in the germline V gene. CDR3 DNA sequence: TGTGCCAGCAGTGAATATCCCTCGGGAAACTATGGCTACACCTTC. Translated, it gives CASSEYPSGNYGYTF.

The rearrangement uses TRBV2 and TRBJ1-2, with TRBD1 as a possible D gene (6 bases). V lost 2 bases to trimming and J lost 6 bases, with 19 bases between them. The CDR3 extends over 16 amino acids. The germline V gene encodes CDR1 SNHLY and CDR2 FYNNEI. The DNA of the CDR3 is TGTGCCAGCAGTGAATTAGGCAGGGGAACTTTAAATGGCTACACCTTC. This codes for CASSELGRGTLNGYTF. The full variable domain, completed using reference TRBV2 and TRBJ1-2, is EPEVTQTPSHQVTQMGQEVILRCVPISNHLYFYWYRQILGQKVEFLVSFYNNEISEKSEIFDDQFSVERPDGSNFTLKIRSTKLEDSAMYFCASSELGRGTLNGYTFGSGTRLTVV.

The chain recombines TRBV6-4 with TRBJ1-6, with TRBD1 as a possible D gene (5 bases). This CDR3 contains 13 residues. V was trimmed by 4 bases and J by 7 bases, leaving 8 bases between them. Germline CDR1 MRHNA, CDR2 SNTAGT. The CDR3 loop reads CASSGDRNSPLHF. The CDR3, as DNA: TGTGCCAGCAGTGGTGACAGAAATTCACCCCTCCACTTT.

The chain has TRBV12-5 and TRBJ2-7, with a possible D match to TRBD1 (6 bases). Germline CDR1 is LGHNT and CDR2 is FRNRAP. V shed 2 bases and J shed 7 bases, with 12 bases lying between them. This CDR3 has 13 residues. The CDR3 is CASGLNRVGEQYF. The CDR3 DNA follows: TGTGCTAGTGGTTTGAACAGGGTTGGTGAGCAGTACTTC.

This clone was seen a single time. J is TRBJ2-2 and V is TRBV27, with D maybe TRBD1 (5 bases). V dropped 0 bases and J dropped 3 bases, with 8 bases sitting between them. The germline V gene has CDR1 MNHEY and CDR2 SMNVEV (reference sequence). The CDR3 loop spans 15 amino acids. CDR3 sequence reads: CASSLSQVDTGELFF. Here the CDR3 DNA reads TGTGCCAGCAGTTTATCACAGGTGGACACCGGGGAGCTGTTTTTT.

This chain connects TRBV5-1 to TRBJ1-1; a possible D gene is TRBD1 (6 bases). Germline CDR1 SGHRS, CDR2 YFSETQ. Trimming took 5 bases from V and 2 from J, leaving 16 bases between them. The CDR3 spans 15 residues. The CDR3 reads CASRETGTFNTEAFF. The CDR3 DNA reads TGCGCCAGCAGGGAAACAGGGACGTTCAACACTGAAGCTTTCTTT. The variable domain in full, completed from reference TRBV5-1 and TRBJ1-1, reads KAGVTQTPRYLIKTRGQQVTLSCSPISGHRSVSWYQQTPGQGLQFLFEYFSETQRNKGNFPGRFSGRQFSNSRSEMNVSTLELGDSALYLCASRETGTFNTEAFFGQGTRLTVV.

V and J are TRBV6-5 and TRBJ1-2; 7 positions match TRBD1. CDR1 MNHEY and CDR2 SVGAGI come from the germline V gene. J gave up 8 bases and V 6 bases, and 15 bases lay outside the gene matches. The CDR3 runs to 15 residues. The CDR3 DNA follows: TGTGCCAGCAGCTTGGGGCCGGGACAGTCGCGGGGCTACACCTTC. It encodes CASSLGPGQSRGYTF.

This clone was seen more than once but under ten times. CDR3 loop: CASRSGAGNTIYF. The CDR3 coding sequence is TGTGCCAGCAGATCAGGGGCTGGAAACACCATATATTTT. The rearrangement joins TRBV12-3 or TRBV12-4 to TRBJ1-3, with a weak D call TRBD1 (6 bases). The length of the CDR3 is 13 residues. V was clipped by 6 bases and J by 2 bases, with 8 bases between them.

CDR3 sequence: CASSKRKWGGQPQHF. In DNA form, the CDR3 reads TGTGCCAGCAGCAAAAGGAAGTGGGGAGGGCAGCCCCAGCATTTT. This sequence joins TRBV21-1 and TRBJ1-5. TRBV21-1 corresponds to a pseudogene. The CDR3 is 15 amino acids.

The chain couples TRBV14 to TRBJ1-2, with 8 bases fitting TRBD1. Germline V gene lookup returns CDR1 SGHDN and CDR2 FVKESK. This CDR3 has 13 residues. After removal of 4 bases from V and 4 bases from J, the junction contained 2 bases not matched to a gene. The CDR3 loop is CASSLDRVYGYTF. In DNA form, the CDR3 reads TGTGCCAGCAGCCTGGACAGGGTCTATGGCTACACCTTC.

The chain joins TRBV18 to TRBJ1-2; 8 bases align to TRBD1. Germline CDR1 is KGHSH and CDR2 is LQKENI. J was trimmed by 6 bases and V by 5 bases; bases with no gene match: 14. The CDR3 runs to 16 residues. Here the CDR3 reads CASSSLGQGVSHGYTF. CDR3 DNA: TGTGCCAGCTCATCCCTCGGACAGGGAGTATCGCATGGCTACACCTTC.